The 7 T cell receptor beta chains below come from one sample, sequenced in a study of T cell changes during pregnancy in multiple sclerosis. TCRdb's copy holds only in-frame clones and misses some; the assay was immunoSEQ multiplex PCR. Among tens of thousands of clones listed, nearly 95% were seen once. The sample in question was peripheral blood, obtained after pregnancy. These receptor sequences come from a female donor with multiple sclerosis, enrolled in a pregnancy study.

The chain couples TRBV11-1 to TRBJ1-6, with 8 bases lining up with TRBD1. Trimming removed 6 bases from V and 8 bases from J; junction bases left unmatched: 15. CDR1 and CDR2 (germline): SGHAT, FQDESV (reference sequence). The CDR3 runs to 17 residues. CDR3 sequence reads: CASSKIRAGGEDSPLHF. Written as DNA, the CDR3 is TGTGCCAGCAGTAAGATTCGGGCAGGGGGCGAGGATTCACCCCTCCACTTT.

The gene calls are TRBV5-6 and TRBJ1-5; TRBD1 aligns across 10 bases. This CDR3 has 13 amino acids. Germline V CDR1 and CDR2: SGHDT, YYEEEE. After removal of 4 bases from V and 8 bases from J, the junction contained 3 bases not matched to a gene. CDR3 loop: CASSGDRGEPQHF. The CDR3 nucleotides are TGTGCCAGCAGCGGGGACAGGGGAGAGCCCCAGCATTTT.

The chain combines TRBV9 with TRBJ2-7; weak D call: TRBD2 (6 bases). V lost 5 bases and J 0 bases, leaving 9 bases between the germline ends. Germline V lookup: CDR1 SGDLS, CDR2 YYNGEE. CDR3 size: 13 residues. The chain's CDR3 is CASSDGSSYEQYF. The CDR3 region has the DNA TGTGCCAGCAGTGACGGGAGCTCCTACGAGCAGTACTTC.

This clone appeared a single time. The chain carries TRBV6-6 and TRBJ2-1, with TRBD2 identical over 7 bases. The germline V gene encodes CDR1 MNHNY and CDR2 SVGAGI (reference sequence). The CDR3 contains 16 residues. V shed 5 bases and J 8 bases; nucleotides not matched to a gene: 15. The chain's CDR3 is CASSPTPGGKVYEQFF. DNA for the CDR3: TGTGCCAGCAGTCCAACTCCGGGGGGTAAAGTCTATGAGCAGTTCTTC.

V and J are TRBV30 and TRBJ1-2, with 10 bases identical to TRBD1. Unmatched junction bases numbered 11, after V lost 2 bases and J lost 2 bases. This CDR3 region has 17 residues. Germline values: CDR1 GTSNPN, CDR2 SVGIG (reference sequence). CDR3 coding DNA: TGTGCCTGGAGTATTACCGGGACAGGGGATAGCAACTATGGCTACACCTTC. It yields the protein CAWSITGTGDSNYGYTF.

This chain links TRBV19 with TRBJ1-4, with TRBD1 as a possible D gene (6 bases). Trimming shortened V by 4 bases and J by 0 bases, and 27 bases separated the two germline ends. This CDR3 contains 21 residues. Germline V lookup: CDR1 LNHDA, CDR2 SQIVND (reference sequence). The CDR3 loop is CASSTPLPGQIKTATNEKLFF. The CDR3 DNA is TGTGCCAGTAGTACCCCTTTGCCCGGACAGATCAAAACTGCAACTAATGAAAAACTGTTTTTT.

The chain has TRBV9 and TRBJ2-1, with TRBD2 matching 8 bases. Looked up from germline, CDR1 is SGDLS and CDR2 is YYNGEE. V dropped 1 base and J dropped 6; count of bases not matched to a gene: 6. The CDR3 is 15 residues long. The CDR3 DNA reads TGTGCCAGCAGCGTATCCGGGGGGGAGGGCAATGAGCAGTTCTTC. Its translation is CASSVSGGEGNEQFF.